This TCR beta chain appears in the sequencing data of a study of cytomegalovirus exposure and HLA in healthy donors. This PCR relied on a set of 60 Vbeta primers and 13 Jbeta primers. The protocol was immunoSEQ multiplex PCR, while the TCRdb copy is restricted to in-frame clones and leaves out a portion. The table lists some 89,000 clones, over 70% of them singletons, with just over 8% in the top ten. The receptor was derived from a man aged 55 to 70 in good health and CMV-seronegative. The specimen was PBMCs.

As DNA, the CDR3 is TGTGCCAGCAGCTTAAGGGGGACAGCTCCCTCCTACGAGCAGTACTTC. Protein: CASSLRGTAPSYEQYF. The J gene is TRBJ2-7, the V gene TRBV7-2, with TRBD1 identical over 7 bases. The CDR3 consists of 16 residues. J gave up 0 bases and V 2 bases, and 7 bases lay outside the gene matches. Germline assignment: CDR1 SGHTA and CDR2 FQGNSA. The full variable domain, completed using reference TRBV7-2 and TRBJ2-7, is GAGVSQSPSNKVTEKGKDVELRCDPISGHTALYWYRQSLGQGLEFLIYFQGNSAPDKSGLPSDRFSAERTGGSVSTLTIQRTQQEDSAVYLCASSLRGTAPSYEQYFGPGTRLTVT.